These 30 T cell receptor beta chains originate from one sample sequenced in a study of blood T cell repertoires in COVID-19 (dated by TCRdb to between 2020 and 2021). Receptor amplification or capture employed the immunoSEQ multiplex PCR assay. The clones in this table, taken by TCRdb from immuneACCESS, are in-frame only. Not every clone is retained; where verified, under half of the shortfall comes from an unresolved V gene, and the cause of the rest is unknown. The sample records approximately 490,000 clones, less than 90% of which are singletons. The ten largest make up around 7.9% of the sample. Sequenced material: PBMCs or T cells enriched from blood (not recorded which). The origin of the receptors is an older woman who had recovered from COVID-19.

This clone was detected once. The CDR3 reads CASSNPTGTGYGYTF. CDR3 bases: TGTGCCAGCAGTAACCCAACCGGGACAGGCTATGGCTACACCTTC. The chain is built from TRBV6-2 or TRBV6-3 and TRBJ1-2; 8 nucleotides line up with TRBD1. The CDR3 is made up of 15 amino acids. Germline values: CDR1 MNHEY, CDR2 SVGEGT. V lost 5 bases, J lost 4 bases, and 9 bases stayed unmatched.

The chain carries TRBV24-1 and TRBJ1-6, with 7 bases fitting TRBD1. The germline V gene encodes CDR1 KGHDR and CDR2 SFDVKD. With 4 bases clipped from V and 8 bases from J, the junction kept 7 bases outside the gene matches. The CDR3 totals 15 residues. The DNA for the CDR3 is TGTGCCACCAGTGAATACAGGGGTGAGGATTCACCCCTCCACTTT. Translation: CATSEYRGEDSPLHF.

The chain joins TRBV6-4 to TRBJ1-1; D unclear. Germline CDR1 reads MRHNA; CDR2 reads SNTAGT. CDR3 length: 15 residues. Trimming took 6 bases from V and 0 from J, leaving 14 bases between them. The CDR3 protein is CASSATSDLNTEAFF. The CDR3 region has the DNA TGTGCCAGCAGCGCAACTAGCGATCTGAACACTGAAGCTTTCTTT.

This chain joins TRBV30 and TRBJ1-6; D may be TRBD1 (5 bases). The V end lost 0 bases, the J end lost 0 bases, and 6 bases lay between the germline ends. The length of the CDR3 is 15 residues. Germline V gives CDR1 GTSNPN, CDR2 SVGIG (reference sequence). The CDR3 is CAWSVGGSYNSPLHF. In DNA, the CDR3 is TGTGCCTGGAGTGTGGGGGGCTCCTATAATTCACCCCTCCACTTT.

J is TRBJ1-2 and V is TRBV6-1; the D gene is possibly TRBD1 (6 bases). The CDR3 length is 15 residues. V was shortened by 3 bases and J by 0 bases, with 11 bases between the two germline ends. CDR1 MNHNS and CDR2 SASEGT come from the germline V gene. The CDR3 DNA sequence: TGTGCCAGCAGTGATTGGGGGCGAGCTAACTATGGCTACACCTTC. Amino acid sequence: CASSDWGRANYGYTF.

The J gene is TRBJ1-6, the V gene TRBV3-1 (or the pseudogene TRBV3-2), with D tentatively TRBD1 (5 bases). V lost 1 base, J lost 6 bases, and 25 bases lay in between. The CDR3 contains 20 residues. In germline, CDR1 is LGHDT, CDR2 YNNKEL (reference sequence). DNA for the CDR3: TGTGCCAGCAGCCAAGCCTATATGGGGGGACGATTCATCCGTAATTCACCCCTCCACTTT. It specifies CASSQAYMGGRFIRNSPLHF.

V usage is TRBV6-5 and J usage is TRBJ2-7; 11 bases are a match to TRBD1. Germline lookup yields CDR1 MNHEY and CDR2 SVGAGI. CDR3 length: 12 residues. The junction had 1 base not matched to a gene; V was cut back by 8 bases and J by 4 bases. The CDR3 bases are TGTGCCAGCGGGACAGGGGGGTACGAGCAGTACTTC. Protein product: CASGTGGYEQYF.

V gene TRBV6-1 combines with J gene TRBJ2-5; D not resolved. V dropped 2 bases and J dropped 5 bases, with 15 bases sitting between them. This CDR3 spans 15 amino acids. Looked up from germline, CDR1 is MNHNS and CDR2 is SASEGT. CDR3: CASSEWAAKVETQYF. DNA of the CDR3: TGTGCCAGCAGTGAATGGGCAGCCAAAGTGGAGACCCAGTACTTC.

The chain joins TRBV19 to TRBJ2-7; possible D gene TRBD1, 7 bases. Germline CDR1 and CDR2: LNHDA and SQIVND (reference sequence). V lost 4 bases, J lost 2 bases, and 15 bases lay in between. CDR3 length equals 15 residues. DNA for the CDR3: TGTGCCAGTAGTACCAGGGGGGACTCTCCCTACGAGCAGTACGTC. The encoded protein is CASSTRGDSPYEQYV.

The chain employs TRBV2 and TRBJ1-6; 10 positions match TRBD1. The CDR3 is made up of 15 amino acids. Trimming took 6 bases from V and 9 from J; bases not matched to a gene: 8. Germline CDR1 reads SNHLY; CDR2 reads FYNNEI. The DNA for the CDR3 is TGTGCCAGCAGCGCGGGACAGGGGATTGCTTCACCCCTCCACTTT. It specifies CASSAGQGIASPLHF.

In this sample, this clone turned up a few times. The chain has TRBV14 and TRBJ1-2; no clear D. Germline assignment: CDR1 SGHDN and CDR2 FVKESK. The CDR3 runs 13 residues. The V end was cut by 0 bases, the J end by 9 bases, with 11 bases between. The CDR3 spells CASSQDLSRRYTF. CDR3 sequence (DNA): TGTGCCAGCAGCCAAGATCTGAGCCGCCGCTACACCTTC.

This clone was counted between two and nine times. This chain uses TRBV7-8 with TRBJ1-2, with TRBD1 matching 11 bases. V shed 0 bases and J 6 bases; nucleotides not matched to a gene: 6. Germline loops: CDR1 SGHVS, CDR2 FQNEAQ. This CDR3 is 16 amino acids long. The CDR3 is CASSLAGGTGGHGYTF. The DNA for the CDR3 is TGTGCCAGCAGCTTAGCAGGTGGGACAGGGGGACATGGCTACACCTTC.

The rearrangement links TRBV18 to TRBJ1-5; TRBD1 might be the D (5 bases). Trimming took 3 bases from V and 5 from J, leaving 20 bases between them. CDR3 length: 17 amino acids. Germline lookup yields CDR1 KGHSH and CDR2 LQKENI. CDR3 protein: CASSPLPSTGGDQPQHF. In nucleotides, the CDR3 is TGTGCCAGCTCACCGCTGCCTTCCACCGGGGGAGATCAGCCCCAGCATTTT.

The chain uses TRBV18 and TRBJ2-3; 7 bases align to TRBD1. The germline V gene has CDR1 KGHSH and CDR2 LQKENI. V lost 6 bases and J lost 0; bases outside the gene matches: 3. The length of the CDR3 is 14 residues. CDR3 in amino acids: CASSQTGSTDTQYF. The CDR3 DNA sequence: TGTGCCAGCTCCCAGACAGGGAGCACAGATACGCAGTATTTT. Using reference TRBV18 and TRBJ2-3 for the parts outside the CDR3, the full variable domain is NAGVMQNPRHLVRRRGQEARLRCSPMKGHSHVYWYRQLPEEGLKFMVYLQKENIIDESGMPKERFSAEFPKEGPSILRIQQVVRGDSAAYFCASSQTGSTDTQYFGPGTRLTVL.

The rearrangement links TRBV11-2 to TRBJ1-4, with no clear D. Trimming left V 5 bases short and J 5 bases short, with 9 bases between. CDR1 is SGHAT, CDR2 FQNNGV, per germline. CDR3 length equals 13 residues. The CDR3 is CASSPDKNEKLFF. The DNA for the CDR3 is TGTGCCAGCAGCCCTGACAAGAATGAAAAACTGTTTTTT.

About this clone: Other DNA variants within this sample encode the same CDR3. V is TRBV4-1 and J is TRBJ2-7; TRBD1 matches 11 bases. Germline CDR1 reads MGHRA; CDR2 reads YSYEKL. This CDR3 contains 16 residues. The V and J ends lost 3 bases and 0 bases, in that order; junction bases with no gene match: 4. The CDR3 protein is CASSQAGQGASYEQYF. The CDR3 DNA reads as TGCGCCAGCAGCCAGGCCGGACAGGGGGCCTCCTACGAGCAGTACTTC.

This clone was seen a single time. V usage is TRBV28 and J usage is TRBJ1-5; the match to TRBD1 covers 9 bases. From germline, CDR1 is MDHEN and CDR2 SYDVKM. The CDR3 consists of 18 residues. J was trimmed by 0 bases and V by 6 bases; bases with no gene match: 12. In DNA, the CDR3 is TGTGCCAGCAGCCAAGGGACAGGGTTGGAGTATAGCAATCAGCCCCAGCATTTT. It codes for CASSQGTGLEYSNQPQHF.

V and J are TRBV28 and TRBJ2-1, with 8 nucleotides matching TRBD2. The CDR3 extends over 16 amino acids. The J segment lost 3 bases and the V segment lost 6 bases, leaving 10 bases of the junction unmatched. Germline values: CDR1 MDHEN, CDR2 SYDVKM. The CDR3 nucleotides read TGTGCCAGCAGCCCCTCCCAGCGGGGGATCTACAATGAGCAGTTCTTC. This translates into CASSPSQRGIYNEQFF.

The chain employs TRBV5-1 and TRBJ1-1; 9 positions agree with TRBD1. The CDR3 is made up of 14 amino acids. Per germline, CDR1 SGHRS and CDR2 YFSETQ. Trimming at V came to 0 bases and at J to 5 bases, leaving 2 bases not matched to a gene. Written as DNA, the CDR3 is TGCGCCAGCAGCTTGGGGACAGGGGCGACTGAAGCTTTCTTT. Translating gives CASSLGTGATEAFF.

The V gene is TRBV3-1 (or the pseudogene TRBV3-2), the J gene TRBJ2-1, with TRBD1 identical over 11 bases. From germline, CDR1 is LGHDT and CDR2 YNNKEL (reference sequence). The junction had 1 base not matched to a gene; V was cut back by 3 bases and J by 6 bases. The length of the CDR3 is 14 residues. CDR3 in amino acids: CASSHGTGGNEQFF. In DNA form, the CDR3 reads TGTGCCAGCAGCCATGGGACAGGGGGCAATGAGCAGTTCTTC.

The genes are TRBV19 and TRBJ1-5; 8 positions match TRBD1. Looked up from germline, CDR1 is LNHDA and CDR2 is SQIVND (reference sequence). The trim removed 8 bases at V and 9 bases at J, leaving 9 bases unmatched. The CDR3 runs 13 residues. This CDR3 reads CASQRDRGWPQHF. The CDR3 DNA sequence: TGTGCCAGTCAACGCGACAGGGGATGGCCCCAGCATTTT.

The chain has TRBV2 and TRBJ1-1, with D maybe TRBD1 (5 bases). Trimming took off 6 bases at V and 12 bases at J, with 17 bases between the two ends. The CDR3 sequence is 12 residues long. Germline V gives CDR1 SNHLY, CDR2 FYNNEI. In DNA, the CDR3 is TGTGCCAGCAGGGTCGGCGGGGGACGGACTTTCTTT. This translates into CASRVGGGRTFF.

The chain joins TRBV9 to TRBJ2-2; 10 bases are shared with TRBD1. Germline loops: CDR1 SGDLS, CDR2 YYNGEE. Trimming at V came to 2 bases and at J to 5 bases, leaving 3 bases not matched to a gene. The CDR3 is 15 amino acids. The CDR3 region has the DNA TGTGCCAGCAGCGTGGGACAGGGGTGGACCGGGGAGCTGTTTTTT. Residues: CASSVGQGWTGELFF.

The chain uses TRBV5-5 and TRBJ2-7; D possibly corresponds to TRBD1 (6 bases). CDR3 length: 15 amino acids. Trimming cost V 0 bases and J 4 bases, with 14 bases left between them. Germline lookup yields CDR1 SGHKS and CDR2 YYEKEE (reference sequence). In DNA, the CDR3 is TGTGCCAGCAGCTTGGCCCCTGGGGGCGGGTACGAGCAGTACTTC. Translated, it gives CASSLAPGGGYEQYF.

The chain is built from TRBV5-5 and TRBJ1-5; TRBD1 might be the D (6 bases). The length of the CDR3 is 17 residues. CDR1 is SGHKS, CDR2 YYEKEE, per germline (reference sequence). V shed 2 bases and J shed 7 bases, with 22 bases lying between them. The CDR3 here is CASSLTWTAQGNQPQHF. DNA for the CDR3: TGTGCCAGCAGCTTAACCTGGACAGCTCAGGGGAACCAGCCCCAGCATTTT.

This chain uses TRBV27 with TRBJ1-6; TRBD1 aligns across 8 bases. This CDR3 region has 16 residues. Germline V gene lookup returns CDR1 MNHEY and CDR2 SMNVEV (reference sequence). With 2 bases clipped from V and 7 bases from J, the junction kept 7 bases outside the gene matches. CDR3 in amino acids: CASSLARQGWNSPLHF. The CDR3 DNA sequence: TGTGCCAGCAGTTTAGCCCGACAGGGGTGGAATTCACCCCTCCACTTT.

The chain couples TRBV6-5 to TRBJ1-1; 11 nucleotides match TRBD1. The CDR3 is made up of 13 amino acids. The junction had 7 bases not matched to a gene; V was cut back by 10 bases and J by 6 bases. CDR1 is MNHEY and CDR2 is SVGAGI in the germline V gene. The CDR3 DNA reads TGTGCCACCCGGGACAGGGGGTCACCTGAAGCTTTCTTT. Protein: CATRDRGSPEAFF.

The genes are TRBV2 and TRBJ1-3, with D hard to call. The CDR3 loop spans 17 amino acids. The germline V gene has CDR1 SNHLY and CDR2 FYNNEI. V dropped 0 bases and J dropped 0 bases, with 12 bases sitting between them. CDR3 protein: CASSEAAGGRSGNTIYF. Written as DNA, the CDR3 is TGTGCCAGCAGTGAAGCGGCGGGAGGGCGCTCTGGAAACACCATATATTTT.

V usage is TRBV27 and J usage is TRBJ1-1; D might be TRBD1 (6 bases). The CDR3 covers 14 residues. V lost 2 bases and J lost 1, with 8 bases in between. Germline CDR1 is MNHEY and CDR2 is SMNVEV (reference sequence). CDR3 loop: CASSLRGWNTEAFF. The CDR3 DNA reads TGTGCCAGCAGTTTAAGGGGGTGGAACACTGAAGCTTTCTTT.

This rearrangement joins TRBV7-2 to TRBJ2-3, with D uncertain. This CDR3 contains 16 residues. Germline loops: CDR1 SGHTA, CDR2 FQGNSA. V lost 5 bases and J lost 4, with 19 bases in between. The CDR3 here is CASSPRWKAGADTQYF. In nucleotides, the CDR3 is TGTGCCAGCAGCCCTCGGTGGAAGGCAGGTGCAGATACGCAGTATTTT.